This entry concerns a single T cell receptor beta chain. Its antigen is unknown. This sample stems from a study of PD-L1 blockade in urothelial cancer. The wider study: Patients arrived having already received 0 to 3 prior chemotherapy regimens.

TCRdb keeps only in-frame clones here, not all; method: immunoSEQ multiplex PCR. The table records 35,000 to 40,000 clones, over 80% of them present only once. Specified time point: pretreatment peripheral blood. Pretreatment sampling and on-treatment sampling together yielded between 1 and 8 samples for each patient. This CDR3 spans 15 amino acids. Germline CDR1 and CDR2: SGHNT and YYREEE (reference sequence). With 4 bases clipped from V and 3 bases from J, the junction kept 7 bases outside the gene matches. Whole-study results and caveats: Pretreatment TCR clonality in blood, when below the median, was predictive of better survival. Tumor-linked clones in blood grew more by 3 weeks in durable-benefit patients.

The input for sequencing was PBMCs, taken around atezolizumab (anti-PD-L1) treatment. This TCR was sampled from a man aged 80 or over with urothelial cancer. This chain links TRBV5-4 with TRBJ1-1; 9 nucleotides match TRBD1. The CDR3 region is CASSPGTGRDTEAFF. CDR3 coding DNA: TGTGCCAGCAGCCCCGGGACAGGGCGGGACACTGAAGCTTTCTTT.